This T cell receptor beta chain was obtained from a study of vaccination and CD4 T cells after COVID-19 (dated by TCRdb to between 2020 and 2023). About the investigation overall: Every convalescent patient had a positive nasal swab PCR test for SARS-CoV-2, with mild disease in 8 to 10 patients and severe disease in one. Participants received two doses of either the Pfizer-BioNTech BNT162b2 vaccine (n=8) or the Moderna mRNA-1273 vaccine (n=2). Post-vaccine blood samples were obtained a median of approximately 74 days after the second vaccine dose, with a range of roughly 13 to 250 days. Control cultures used a CEFX viral epitope pool as positive control, an HIV-1 Nef peptide pool as negative control, or no peptide. Overlapping spike peptide pools from SARS-CoV-2 and from the common cold coronaviruses HCoV-NL63, HCoV-OC43 and HCoV-229E were used as culture stimuli. Six males and four females were included in the convalescent cohort, with two Hispanic individuals, seven Caucasians, two Asians and one multiracial person represented. In around ten COVID-19 convalescent patients and 4 infection-naive healthy vaccine recipients, the spike-specific CD4+ TCR repertoire before mRNA vaccination was compared with the repertoire after mRNA vaccination. Post-COVID blood samples from convalescent patients were collected a median of around 100 days after diagnosis, with a range of 35 to 161 days. The paper's findings and limits, for the study overall: Relatively few convalescent patients were included in the study, and early timepoints after natural infection were not analyzed. Although the median number of SARS-CoV-2-reactive clonotypes went up from roughly 23 after infection to some 40 after vaccination, the increase was not significant. In convalescent patients, nearly all vaccine-specific clones (304 of 307) were found to be mono-reactive for SARS-CoV-2 spike rather than cross-reactive with common cold coronaviruses. In convalescent patients, a median approximately 86% of post-vaccine SARS-CoV-2-reactive clones were detected only after vaccination, and vaccine-specific priming was suggested by this finding.

Sample treatment or condition, as interpreted from the label and publication: approximately nine-day PBMC culture with coronavirus spike peptide pools or control peptides (ViraFEST assay). The ViraFEST assay was used in the study, in which antigen-specific T cells were expanded with peptide pools and expanded clonotypes were subsequently identified by TCR sequencing. The positive SARS-CoV-2 PCR tests of the convalescent patients were dated from March to December 2020, before the Alpha, Beta and Delta variants emerged in the United States. Over 1.5 million PBMCs per well were cultured in IMDM with roughly 5% human AB serum and approximately 10 IU/ml IL-2, plus 10 ug/ml peptide pools. On days 3 and 7, half of the culture medium was replaced with fresh IL-2-containing medium. Once the cells had been in culture for 9 to 10 days, the EasySep CD4+ T cell isolation kit was used to isolate CD4+ T cells by negative selection. Ficoll-Paque Plus gradient centrifugation was used to isolate PBMCs from whole blood, and the isolated PBMCs were then either used fresh or cryopreserved at -140C. Culture conditions were generally each tested in triplicate wells.

Libraries were prepared through PCR. DNA from cultured CD4+ T cells underwent TCR sequencing with the Oncomine TCR Beta short-read assay at the Johns Hopkins FTIC core. The QIAamp micro DNA kit was used to extract genomic DNA from the cultured CD4+ T cells. Oncomine TCR Beta libraries made from cultured CD4+ T cells were pooled using unique dual indexes and sequenced on an Illumina iSeq 100. The paper's processing steps were these. Non-productive sequences were removed, and CDR3s not starting with C, not ending with F or W, or shorter than 7 amino acids were discarded. The MANAFEST web application was used to identify antigen-specific clonotypes by comparing peptide-stimulated wells against reference wells and other culture wells. For a clone to be called positive, the clone needed an FDR below 0.05, an odds ratio above 5, and a productive frequency above 0.1% in at least two of three replicate wells. Clonotypes that were significantly expanded in both SARS-CoV-2 spike wells and at least one common cold coronavirus spike condition were defined as cross-reactive. Levenshtein distances (stringdist) and unrooted phylogenetic trees (ape) in R version 3.6.1 were used to assess CDR3 homology. TCRdb cleaned the public reads at Q25 with fastp, built clones with MiXCR and kept in-frame beta chains. Every CDR3 protein is listed once, alongside the most common genes and DNA of its rows. These V and J calls derive from TCRdb rather than the authors' analysis. The sample table records 12,000 or so distinct CDR3 sequences; about 50% of these occur just once. The ten largest clones take up roughly 19% of the sample.

The CDR3 starts with the cysteine, ends with the phenylalanine, and has 15 residues. Only the CDR3 region is kept as DNA, spanning 45 bases read in frame from base 1. CDR1 and CDR2, per the germline V gene, are MDHEN and SYDVKM. V and J lose 5 bases and 7 bases, and a span of 18 bases separates them. As for this clonotype: This receptor's antigen is unknown. No clone much larger than this one lies a single base away; base qualities are absent.

The source material was CD4+ T cells from blood, cultured in vitro. Rearrangement joined TRBV28 to TRBJ2-1, with the D assignment possibly TRBD1 or TRBD2, given 8 matching bases for each. This clonotype was obtained from a human donor who had recovered from COVID-19. In nucleotide form, the sequence is TGTGCCAGCAGTGTTAGCGGGACAGGATTAAATGAGCAGTTCTTC. Protein translation: CASSVSGTGLNEQFF. Extended through the reference TRBV28 and TRBJ2-1 proteins, this CDR3 yields the full variable domain: DVKVTQSSRYLVKRTGEKVFLECVQDMDHENMFWYRQDPGLGLRLIYFSYDVKMKEKGDIPEGYSVSREKKERFSLILESASTNQTSMYLCASSVSGTGLNEQFFGPGTRLTVL.